Below, 2 T cell receptor beta chains from the same sample are listed, as sequenced in a study of cytotoxic CD8 clonotypes in ibrutinib-treated CLL. Clones were sequenced by immunoSEQ multiplex PCR, and TCRdb holds only the in-frame ones, with some missing. The repertoire includes about 24,000 clones, over 55% of them detected once, and less than 60% sits in the top ten. The starting material was PBMCs, obtained after 12 months of ibrutinib treatment. All receptors derive from a human donor with chronic lymphocytic leukemia.

This sequence joins TRBV9 and TRBJ2-2, with 7 bases aligning to TRBD1. This CDR3 spans 15 amino acids. After removal of 0 bases from V and 2 bases from J, the junction contained 1 base not matched to a gene. CDR1 is SGDLS and CDR2 is YYNGEE in the germline V gene. CDR3 nucleotides: TGTGCCAGCAGCGTAGGGGACAGTAACACCGGGGAGCTGTTTTTT. It codes for CASSVGDSNTGELFF.

The table lists this clone with a few counts. J is TRBJ2-5 and V is TRBV30, with TRBD2 matching 8 bases. CDR1 is GTSNPN and CDR2 is SVGIG in the germline V gene (reference sequence). The CDR3 is 14 amino acids. Unmatched junction bases numbered 8, after V lost 5 bases and J lost 3 bases. The CDR3 region has the DNA TGTGCCTGGGGACTTGGCGGGGGGAAAGAGACCCAGTACTTC. Its translation: CAWGLGGGKETQYF.